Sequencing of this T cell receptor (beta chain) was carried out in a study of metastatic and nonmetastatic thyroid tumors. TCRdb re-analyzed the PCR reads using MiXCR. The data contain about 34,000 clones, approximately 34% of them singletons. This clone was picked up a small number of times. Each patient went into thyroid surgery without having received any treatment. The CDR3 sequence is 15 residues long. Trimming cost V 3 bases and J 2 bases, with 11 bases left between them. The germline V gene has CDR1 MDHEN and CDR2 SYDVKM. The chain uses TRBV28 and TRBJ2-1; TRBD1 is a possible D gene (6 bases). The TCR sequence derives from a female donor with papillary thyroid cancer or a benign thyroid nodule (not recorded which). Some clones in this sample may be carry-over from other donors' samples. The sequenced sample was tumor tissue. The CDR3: CASSLKWTAYNEQFF. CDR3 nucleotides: TGTGCCAGCAGTTTGAAGTGGACAGCCTACAATGAGCAGTTCTTC.